This TCR beta chain was sequenced in a study of shared clonotypes between healthy human individuals. From CD4+ cells came CD45RA+ naive and CD45RA-negative memory subsets. In the original processing: Filtering differed because ImmunoSEQ produced junction-only sequences that carried no quality scores. Assay used: immunoSEQ multiplex PCR; TCRdb lists only in-frame clones, some missing. The DNA gave D and trimming, while V, J and clone size come from that table. In the table there are approximately 1.1 million clones, around 82% of which are singletons. Germline values: CDR1 SGHRS, CDR2 YFSETQ. The CDR3 contains 14 residues. V lost 0 bases and J lost 6, with 10 bases in between.

This clonotype was obtained from a man between 18 and 29 years old in good health. Some clones in this sample may be carry-over from other donors' samples. Sequencing was carried out using memory CD4+ T cells from PBMCs. Subset given: CD45RA-negative fraction. The chain is built from TRBV5-1 and TRBJ1-5; possibly TRBD1 for D (5 bases). The CDR3 nucleotides read TGCGCCAGCAGCTTGGACACGGGGGGTCAGCCCCAGCATTTT. It specifies CASSLDTGGQPQHF.